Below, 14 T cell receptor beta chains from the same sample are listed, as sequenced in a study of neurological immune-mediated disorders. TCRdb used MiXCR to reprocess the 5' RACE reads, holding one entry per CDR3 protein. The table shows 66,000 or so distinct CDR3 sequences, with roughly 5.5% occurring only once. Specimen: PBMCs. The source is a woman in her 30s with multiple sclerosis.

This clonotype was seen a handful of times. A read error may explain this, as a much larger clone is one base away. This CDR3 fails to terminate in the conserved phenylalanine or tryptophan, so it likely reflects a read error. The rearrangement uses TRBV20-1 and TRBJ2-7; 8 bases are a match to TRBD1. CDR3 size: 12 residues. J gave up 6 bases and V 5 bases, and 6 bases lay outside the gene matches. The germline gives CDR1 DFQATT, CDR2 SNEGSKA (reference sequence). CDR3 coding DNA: TGCAGTGCTGAGCTACAGGGGGGCGAGCAGTACTAC. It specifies CSAELQGGEQYY.

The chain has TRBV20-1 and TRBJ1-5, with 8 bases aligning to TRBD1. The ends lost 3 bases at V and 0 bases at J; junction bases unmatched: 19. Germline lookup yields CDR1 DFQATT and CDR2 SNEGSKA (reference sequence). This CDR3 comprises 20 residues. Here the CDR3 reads CSASVAPGQATTDSNQPQHF. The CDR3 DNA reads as TGCAGTGCTAGCGTAGCACCGGGACAGGCGACAACCGATAGCAATCAGCCCCAGCATTTT.

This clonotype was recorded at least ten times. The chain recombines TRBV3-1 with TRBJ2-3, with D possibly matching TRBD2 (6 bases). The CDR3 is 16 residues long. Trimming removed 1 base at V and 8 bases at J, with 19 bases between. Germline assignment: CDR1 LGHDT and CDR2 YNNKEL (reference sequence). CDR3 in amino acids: CASSQARGGARGTQYF. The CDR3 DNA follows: TGTGCCAGCAGCCAAGCAAGAGGCGGGGCCCGTGGTACGCAGTATTTT.

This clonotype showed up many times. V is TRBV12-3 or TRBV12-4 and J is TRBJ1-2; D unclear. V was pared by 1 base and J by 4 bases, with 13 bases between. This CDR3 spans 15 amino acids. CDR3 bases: TGTGCCAGCAGTTTAGGGCTCCAAGAGGGCTATGGCTACACCTTC. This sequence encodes CASSLGLQEGYGYTF.

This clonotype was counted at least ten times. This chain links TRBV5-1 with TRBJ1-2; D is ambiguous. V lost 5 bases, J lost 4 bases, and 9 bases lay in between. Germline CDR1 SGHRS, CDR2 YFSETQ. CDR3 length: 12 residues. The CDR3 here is CASSLGGYGYTF. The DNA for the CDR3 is TGCGCCAGCAGTCTTGGAGGCTATGGCTACACCTTC.

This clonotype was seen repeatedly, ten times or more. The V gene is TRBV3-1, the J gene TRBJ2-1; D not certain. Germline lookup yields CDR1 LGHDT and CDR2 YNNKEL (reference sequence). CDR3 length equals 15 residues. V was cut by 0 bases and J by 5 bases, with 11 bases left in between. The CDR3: CASSQDLRGHNEQFF. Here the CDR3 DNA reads TGTGCCAGCAGCCAAGATCTTCGCGGCCACAATGAGCAGTTCTTC.

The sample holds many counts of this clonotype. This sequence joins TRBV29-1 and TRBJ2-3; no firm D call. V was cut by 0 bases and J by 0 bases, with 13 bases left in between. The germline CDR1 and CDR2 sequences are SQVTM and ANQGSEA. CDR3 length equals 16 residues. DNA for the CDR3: TGCAGCGTTGAAGACAGGTTTCGACATAGCACAGATACGCAGTATTTT. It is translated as CSVEDRFRHSTDTQYF.

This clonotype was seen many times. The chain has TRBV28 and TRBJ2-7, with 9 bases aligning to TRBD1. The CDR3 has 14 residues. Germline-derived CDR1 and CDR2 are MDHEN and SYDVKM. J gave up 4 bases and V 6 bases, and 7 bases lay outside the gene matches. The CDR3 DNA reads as TGTGCCAGCAGCTACAGGGGGCGAAGATACGAGCAGTACTTC. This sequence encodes CASSYRGRRYEQYF. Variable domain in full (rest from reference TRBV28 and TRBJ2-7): DVKVTQSSRYLVKRTGEKVFLECVQDMDHENMFWYRQDPGLGLRLIYFSYDVKMKEKGDIPEGYSVSREKKERFSLILESASTNQTSMYLCASSYRGRRYEQYFGPGTRLTVT.

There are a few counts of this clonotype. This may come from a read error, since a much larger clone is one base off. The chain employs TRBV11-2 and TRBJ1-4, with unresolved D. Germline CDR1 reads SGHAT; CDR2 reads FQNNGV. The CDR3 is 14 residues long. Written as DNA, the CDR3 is TGTGCCAGCAGCCATATAATGGGTAATGACAAACTGTTTTTT. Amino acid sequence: CASSHIMGNDKLFF.

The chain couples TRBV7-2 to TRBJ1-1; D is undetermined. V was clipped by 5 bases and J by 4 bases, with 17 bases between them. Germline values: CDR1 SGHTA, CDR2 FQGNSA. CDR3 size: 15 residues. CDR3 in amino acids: CASSPHGGVGTEAFF. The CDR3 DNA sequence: TGTGCCAGCAGCCCCCACGGCGGGGTAGGCACTGAAGCTTTCTTT. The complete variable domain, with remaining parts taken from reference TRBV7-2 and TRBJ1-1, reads GAGVSQSPSNKVTEKGKDVELRCDPISGHTALYWYRQSLGQGLEFLIYFQGNSAPDKSGLPSDRFSAERTGGSVSTLTIQRTQQEDSAVYLCASSPHGGVGTEAFFGQGTRLTVV.

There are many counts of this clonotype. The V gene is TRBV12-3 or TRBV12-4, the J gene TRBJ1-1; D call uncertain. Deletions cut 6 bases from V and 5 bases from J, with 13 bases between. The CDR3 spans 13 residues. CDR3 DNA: TGTGCCAGCAGAATTGAGGGAGGGACTGAAGCTTTCTTT. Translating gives CASRIEGGTEAFF.

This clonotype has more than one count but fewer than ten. DNA of the CDR3: TGTGCCAGCAGTGCAGGGGACCTAAGCAATCAGCCCCAGCATTTT. It encodes CASSAGDLSNQPQHF. The genes are TRBV2 and TRBJ1-5; perhaps TRBD1 as D (6 bases). Trimming removed 4 bases at V and 1 base at J, with 11 bases between. The CDR3 sequence is 15 residues long. Germline V gives CDR1 SNHLY, CDR2 FYNNEI. Looking up the rest from reference TRBV2 and TRBJ1-5 gives the full variable domain: EPEVTQTPSHQVTQMGQEVILRCVPISNHLYFYWYRQILGQKVEFLVSFYNNEISEKSEIFDDQFSVERPDGSNFTLKIRSTKLEDSAMYFCASSAGDLSNQPQHFGDGTRLSIL.

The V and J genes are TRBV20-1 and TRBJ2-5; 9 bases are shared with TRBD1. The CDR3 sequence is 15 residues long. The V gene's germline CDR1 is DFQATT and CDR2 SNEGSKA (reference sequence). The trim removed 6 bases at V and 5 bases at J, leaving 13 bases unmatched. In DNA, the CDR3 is TGCAGTGCCGACCATCAGGACAGGGGTGACGAGACCCAGTACTTC. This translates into CSADHQDRGDETQYF.

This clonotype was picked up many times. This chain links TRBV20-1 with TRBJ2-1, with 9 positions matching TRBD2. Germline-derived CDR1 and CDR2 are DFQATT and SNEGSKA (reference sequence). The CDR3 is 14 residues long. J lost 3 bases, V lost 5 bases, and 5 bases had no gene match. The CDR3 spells CSALRLAVYNEQFF. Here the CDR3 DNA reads TGCAGTGCTCTGCGACTAGCGGTCTACAATGAGCAGTTCTTC.